This T cell receptor (beta chain) was sequenced in a study of shared clonotypes between healthy human individuals. A word on this clone: Its antigen remains unidentified.

Study-level results: Only blood was sampled, and tissue TCR repertoires likely differ from blood ones. Sequencing depth was predicted to influence how clonotypes are shared among donors.

Clones were sequenced by immunoSEQ multiplex PCR, and TCRdb holds only the in-frame ones, with some missing. In the table there are about 610,000 clones, more than 95% of which are singletons. The TCR comes from a woman in her twenties or thirties in good health. The source material was naive CD4+ T cells sorted from blood. Subset specified: CD45RA+ positively selected.

The CDR3 coding sequence is TGTGCCAGCAGCCCCGCCGCGCTACCGGGAGACGAGCAGTACTTC. Translation gives CASSPAALPGDEQYF. The chain joins TRBV6-5 to TRBJ2-7; a possible D gene is TRBD2 (6 bases). This CDR3 spans 15 amino acids. Per the germline V gene, CDR1 is MNHEY and CDR2 is SVGAGI. Trimming stripped 6 bases from V and 5 bases from J, with 20 bases between.